A single sample is the source of the 8 T cell receptor beta chains below, sequenced in a study of regulatory T cells in long-lasting Graves disease. Time point denoted: persistent/refractory GD, antithyroid drugs over 5 years with positive TRAb. TCR sequences were obtained from RNA taken from PBMCs. Researchers made TCR beta libraries by using iRepertoire HTBI primers and running Arm-PCR on CDR3 regions. TCRdb reprocessed the multiplex PCR reads with MiXCR, giving one entry per CDR3 protein. The sample contains approximately 400,000 distinct CDR3 sequences, roughly 24% of which appear only once. The sequencing here drew on peripheral blood mononuclear cells (PBMCs), taken when the disease was refractory, from a patient treated with antithyroid drugs. Receptors originate from a woman between 40 and 50 years old with Graves disease.

The chain joins TRBV12-3 or TRBV12-4 to TRBJ2-7; no clear D. The CDR3 spans 11 residues. Trimming pared 9 bases from V and 4 bases from J, leaving 10 bases between. This CDR3 is CASQDVYEQYF. The CDR3 DNA sequence: TGTGCCAGTCAAGATGTTTACGAGCAGTACTTC.

This clonotype was seen repeatedly, ten times or more. The V gene is TRBV7-3, the J gene TRBJ2-5, with TRBD2 matching 8 bases. This CDR3 has 13 residues. Trimming removed 5 bases from V and 4 bases from J; junction bases left unmatched: 3. Germline V gene data show CDR1 as SGHTA and CDR2 as FQGTGA. This CDR3 reads CASSAGRGETQYF. Here the CDR3 DNA reads TGTGCCAGCAGCGCCGGGAGGGGAGAGACCCAGTACTTC.

This clonotype was seen a few times. The rearrangement uses TRBV27 and TRBJ2-2; TRBD2 aligns across 10 bases. Germline values: CDR1 MNHEY, CDR2 SMNVEV (reference sequence). Trimming took 1 base from V and 0 from J; bases not matched to a gene: 14. This CDR3 is built from 21 residues. Written as DNA, the CDR3 is TGTGCCAGCAGTTTATATCCCCCGGGGCTAGCGGGAGCCTCGAACACCGGGGAGCTGTTTTTT. Protein: CASSLYPPGLAGASNTGELFF.

This clonotype has just a few counts. This chain connects TRBV20-1 to TRBJ2-6, with D uncertain. The germline V and J ends were trimmed by 2 bases and 0 bases, with 11 bases remaining between them. CDR1 and CDR2 from the germline V gene are DFQATT and SNEGSKA (reference sequence). The CDR3 sequence is 16 residues long. The CDR3: CSARLVRSSGANVLTF. The CDR3 DNA reads as TGCAGTGCTAGATTGGTCCGATCCTCTGGGGCCAACGTCCTGACTTTC.

This clonotype was seen many times. This chain links TRBV6-9 with TRBJ2-2, with D possibly TRBD1 on 6 matching bases. CDR1 and CDR2 (germline): MNHGY, SVAAGI. V was shortened by 3 bases and J by 0 bases, with 17 bases between the two germline ends. The CDR3 runs to 18 residues. The CDR3 nucleotides are TGTGCCAGCAGTTACAGGTTTAAGGGGGTGGCGAACACCGGGGAGCTGTTTTTT. This sequence encodes CASSYRFKGVANTGELFF.

This clonotype appeared many times. This CDR3 reads CASTSGQMNTEAFF. The CDR3, as DNA: TGTGCCAGCACCAGCGGCCAGATGAACACTGAAGCTTTCTTT. The chain carries TRBV28 and TRBJ1-1; D not certain. Trimming pared 7 bases from V and 0 bases from J, leaving 12 bases between. This CDR3 is built from 14 residues. Germline values: CDR1 MDHEN, CDR2 SYDVKM. The whole variable domain, remainder taken from reference TRBV28 and TRBJ1-1, is DVKVTQSSRYLVKRTGEKVFLECVQDMDHENMFWYRQDPGLGLRLIYFSYDVKMKEKGDIPEGYSVSREKKERFSLILESASTNQTSMYLCASTSGQMNTEAFFGQGTRLTVV.

This clonotype has just a few counts. The chain employs TRBV10-3 and TRBJ2-7; D not resolved. This CDR3 has 12 residues. Trimming shortened V by 4 bases and J by 9 bases, and 13 bases separated the two germline ends. Germline CDR1 and CDR2: ENHRY and SYGVKD. The CDR3 reads CAISGGLPGQYF. The CDR3 DNA reads as TGTGCCATCAGTGGGGGTCTTCCGGGGCAGTACTTC.

This clonotype has a count of ten or more. This chain joins TRBV28 and TRBJ1-5; TRBD1 matches 7 bases. Per the germline V gene, CDR1 is MDHEN and CDR2 is SYDVKM. With V trimmed by 6 bases and J by 9 bases, 17 bases remained unmatched. This CDR3 contains 16 residues. The CDR3 nucleotides read TGTGCCAGCAGCCATAGAGGGACAGTCGGGGGGGGGCCCCAGCATTTT. Amino acids: CASSHRGTVGGGPQHF.